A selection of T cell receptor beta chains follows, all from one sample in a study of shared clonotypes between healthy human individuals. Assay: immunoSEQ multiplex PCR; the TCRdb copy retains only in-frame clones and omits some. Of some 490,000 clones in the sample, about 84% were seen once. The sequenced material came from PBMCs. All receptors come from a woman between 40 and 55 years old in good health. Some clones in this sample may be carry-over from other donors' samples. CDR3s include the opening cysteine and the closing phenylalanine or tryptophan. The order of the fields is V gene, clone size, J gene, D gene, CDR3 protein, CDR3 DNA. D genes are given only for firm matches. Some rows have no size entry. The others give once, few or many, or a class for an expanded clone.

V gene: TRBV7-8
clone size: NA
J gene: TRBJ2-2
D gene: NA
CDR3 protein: CASSLAAVGNTGELFF
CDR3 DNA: TGTGCCAGCAGCTTAGCGGCGGTCGGAAACACCGGGGAGCTGTTTTTT

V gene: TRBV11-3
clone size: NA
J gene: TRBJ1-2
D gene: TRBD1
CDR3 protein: CASSLGQGSGDYGYTF
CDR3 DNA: TGTGCCAGCAGCTTGGGACAGGGATCGGGTGACTATGGCTACACCTTC

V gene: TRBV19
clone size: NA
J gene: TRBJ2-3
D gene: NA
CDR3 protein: CASSRQTFTDTQYF
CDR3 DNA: TGTGCCAGTAGTAGACAGACCTTCACAGATACGCAGTATTTT

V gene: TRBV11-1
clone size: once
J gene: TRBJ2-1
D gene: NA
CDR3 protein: CASSRRPGRHEQFF
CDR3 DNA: TGTGCCAGCAGCCGCCGACCGGGAAGGCATGAGCAGTTCTTC

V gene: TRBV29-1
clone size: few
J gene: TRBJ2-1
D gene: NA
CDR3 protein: CSVVLPEWMGEQFF
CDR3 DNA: TGCAGCGTTGTATTGCCGGAATGGATGGGAGAGCAGTTCTTC

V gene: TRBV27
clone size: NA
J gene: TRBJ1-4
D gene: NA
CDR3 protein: CASSYRAGPTNEKLFF
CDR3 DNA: TGTGCCAGCAGTTACAGGGCGGGGCCGACTAATGAAAAACTGTTTTTT

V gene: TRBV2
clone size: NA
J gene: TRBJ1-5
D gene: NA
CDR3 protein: CASSEGSGRGQPQHF
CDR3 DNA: TGTGCCAGCAGTGAAGGATCGGGGAGGGGTCAGCCCCAGCATTTT

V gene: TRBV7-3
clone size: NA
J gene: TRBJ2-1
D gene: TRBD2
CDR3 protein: CASSKLAGPYNEQFF
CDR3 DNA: TGTGCCAGCAGCAAGCTAGCGGGACCCTACAATGAGCAGTTCTTC

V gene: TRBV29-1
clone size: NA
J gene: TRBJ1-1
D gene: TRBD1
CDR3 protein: CSVRVDRVSEAFF
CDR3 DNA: TGCAGCGTCCGAGTTGACAGGGTCTCTGAAGCTTTCTTT

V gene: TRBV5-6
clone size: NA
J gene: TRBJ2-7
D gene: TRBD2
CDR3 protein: CASTRDEGLAEQYF
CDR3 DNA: TGTGCCAGCACGAGGGACGAGGGACTAGCGGAGCAGTACTTC

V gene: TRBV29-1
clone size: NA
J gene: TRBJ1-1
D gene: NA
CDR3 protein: CSVAVMTEAFF
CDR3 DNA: TGCAGCGTTGCGGTGATGACTGAAGCTTTCTTT

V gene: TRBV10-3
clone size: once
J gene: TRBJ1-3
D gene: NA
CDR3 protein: CAISPVSGNTIYF
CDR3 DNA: TGTGCCATCAGTCCCGTGTCAGGAAACACCATATATTTT

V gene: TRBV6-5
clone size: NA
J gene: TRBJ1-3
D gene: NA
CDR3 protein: CASTESTGNTIYF
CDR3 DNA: TGTGCCAGCACGGAGTCGACTGGAAACACCATATATTTT

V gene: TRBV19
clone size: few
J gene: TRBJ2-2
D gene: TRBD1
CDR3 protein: CAIRQGRGTGELFF
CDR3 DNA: TGTGCCATCAGACAGGGCCGAGGCACCGGGGAGCTGTTTTTT

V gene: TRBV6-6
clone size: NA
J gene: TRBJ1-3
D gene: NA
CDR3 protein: CASSYSTPGNTIYF
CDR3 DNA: TGTGCCAGCAGTTACTCGACCCCAGGAAACACCATATATTTT

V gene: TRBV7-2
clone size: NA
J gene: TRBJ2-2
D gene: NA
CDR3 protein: CASSPHGGGNTGELFF
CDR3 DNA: TGTGCCAGCAGCCCACACGGAGGGGGGAACACCGGGGAGCTGTTTTTT

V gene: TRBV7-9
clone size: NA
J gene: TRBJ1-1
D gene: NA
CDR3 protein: CASRPPTGRGGSEAFF
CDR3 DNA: TGTGCCAGCAGACCACCAACAGGGAGGGGGGGTTCTGAAGCTTTCTTT

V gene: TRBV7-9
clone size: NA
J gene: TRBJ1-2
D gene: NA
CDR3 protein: CASSFREENYGYTF
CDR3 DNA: TGTGCCAGCAGCTTTCGGGAAGAAAACTATGGCTACACCTTC

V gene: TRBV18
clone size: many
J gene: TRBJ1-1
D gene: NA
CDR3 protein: CASSHRDTEAFF
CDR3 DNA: TGTGCCAGCTCACACCGGGACACTGAAGCTTTCTTT

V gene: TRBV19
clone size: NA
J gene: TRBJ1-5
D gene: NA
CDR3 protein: CASSIAGNQPQHF
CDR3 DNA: TGTGCCAGTAGTATAGCAGGAAATCAGCCCCAGCATTTT

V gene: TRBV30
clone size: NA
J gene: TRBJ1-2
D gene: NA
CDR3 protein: CAWTGPNQNYGYTF
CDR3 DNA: TGTGCCTGGACCGGGCCAAACCAAAACTATGGCTACACCTTC

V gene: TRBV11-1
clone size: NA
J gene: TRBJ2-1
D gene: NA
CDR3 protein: CASSLQGQGNEQFF
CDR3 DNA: TGTGCCAGCAGCTTGCAGGGGCAGGGCAATGAGCAGTTCTTC

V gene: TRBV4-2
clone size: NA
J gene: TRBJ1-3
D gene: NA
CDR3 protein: CASSQDLPRGVTGNTIYF
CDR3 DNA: TGTGCCAGCAGCCAAGATTTGCCCAGGGGTGTAACTGGAAACACCATATATTTT

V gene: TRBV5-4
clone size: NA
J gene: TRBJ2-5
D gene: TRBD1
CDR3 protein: CASSPPGQGGETQYF
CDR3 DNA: TGTGCCAGCAGCCCCCCCGGACAGGGGGGAGAGACCCAGTACTTC

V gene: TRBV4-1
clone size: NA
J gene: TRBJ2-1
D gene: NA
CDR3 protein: CASSQEERANEQFF
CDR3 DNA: TGCGCCAGCAGCCAAGAGGAGCGGGCCAATGAGCAGTTCTTC

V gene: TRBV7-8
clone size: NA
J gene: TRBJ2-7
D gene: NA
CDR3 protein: CASSFGVGYEQYF
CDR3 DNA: TGTGCCAGCAGCTTCGGAGTAGGGTACGAGCAGTACTTC

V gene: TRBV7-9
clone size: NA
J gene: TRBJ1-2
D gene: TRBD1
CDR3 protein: CASSLSTGERGYTF
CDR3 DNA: TGTGCCAGCAGCTTATCAACAGGGGAACGAGGCTACACCTTC

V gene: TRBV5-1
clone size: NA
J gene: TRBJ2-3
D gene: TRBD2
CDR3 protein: CASSLELAGAGTQYF
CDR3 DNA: TGCGCCAGCAGCTTGGAACTAGCGGGAGCGGGTACGCAGTATTTT

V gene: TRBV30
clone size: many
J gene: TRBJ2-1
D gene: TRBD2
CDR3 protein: CAGTRGVGNEQFF
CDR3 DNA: TGTGCCGGGACTAGGGGCGTTGGGAATGAGCAGTTCTTC

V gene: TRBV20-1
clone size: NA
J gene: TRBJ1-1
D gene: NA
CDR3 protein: CSALQAPLGIF
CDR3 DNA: TGCAGTGCTCTACAGGCGCCCCTGGGTATCTTT

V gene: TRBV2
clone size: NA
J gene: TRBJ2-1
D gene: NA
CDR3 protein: CASSVDPTYNEQFF
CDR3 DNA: TGTGCCAGCAGCGTGGACCCAACCTACAATGAGCAGTTCTTC

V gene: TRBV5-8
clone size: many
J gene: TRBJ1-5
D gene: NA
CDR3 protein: CASSLDTGVRNQPQHF
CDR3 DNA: TGTGCCAGCAGCTTGGACACGGGGGTGCGCAATCAGCCCCAGCATTTT

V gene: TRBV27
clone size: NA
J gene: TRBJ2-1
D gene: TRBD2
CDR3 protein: CASTQSWREVRNEQFF
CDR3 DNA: TGTGCCAGCACCCAAAGTTGGCGGGAGGTTAGAAATGAGCAGTTCTTC

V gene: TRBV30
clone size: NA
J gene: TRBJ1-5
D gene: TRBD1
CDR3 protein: CAWSPGGGQPQHF
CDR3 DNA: TGTGCCTGGAGCCCAGGGGGCGGACAGCCCCAGCATTTT

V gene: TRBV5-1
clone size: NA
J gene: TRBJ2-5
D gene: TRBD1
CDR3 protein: CASSATGGRMIGETQYF
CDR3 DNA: TGCGCCAGCAGCGCGACAGGGGGAAGGATGATAGGGGAGACCCAGTACTTC

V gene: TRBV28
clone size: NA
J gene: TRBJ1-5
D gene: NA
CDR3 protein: CASRVGGTNQPQHF
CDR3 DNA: TGTGCCAGCAGGGTGGGCGGGACAAATCAGCCCCAGCATTTT

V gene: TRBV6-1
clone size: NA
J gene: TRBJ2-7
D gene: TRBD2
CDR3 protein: CASSEPKRGIYEQYF
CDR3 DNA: TGTGCCAGCAGTGAACCTAAGCGGGGGATCTACGAGCAGTACTTC

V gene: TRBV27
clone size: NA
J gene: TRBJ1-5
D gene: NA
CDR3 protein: CASSHMGVGSLNQPQHF
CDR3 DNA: TGTGCCAGCAGTCATATGGGGGTGGGCAGTCTGAATCAGCCCCAGCATTTT

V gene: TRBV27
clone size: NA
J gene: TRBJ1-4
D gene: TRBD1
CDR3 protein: CASSSLGTGTVTEKLFF
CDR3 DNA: TGTGCCAGCAGTTCCCTTGGGACCGGGACAGTAACTGAAAAACTGTTTTTT

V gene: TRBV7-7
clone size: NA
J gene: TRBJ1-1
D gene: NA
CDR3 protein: CASSLNVNTEAFF
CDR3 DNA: TGTGCTAGCAGCTTAAACGTGAACACTGAAGCTTTCTTT

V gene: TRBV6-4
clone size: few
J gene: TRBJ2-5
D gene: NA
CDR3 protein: CASSEDSQETQYF
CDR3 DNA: TGTGCCAGCAGTGAGGACAGCCAAGAGACCCAGTACTTC

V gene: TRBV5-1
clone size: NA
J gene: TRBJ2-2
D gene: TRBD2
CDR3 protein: CASSYPGLAENTGELFF
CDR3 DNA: TGCGCCAGCAGCTACCCGGGACTAGCGGAGAACACCGGGGAGCTGTTTTTT

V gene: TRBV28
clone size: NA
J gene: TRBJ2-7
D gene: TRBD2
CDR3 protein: CASKPGLAVFEQYF
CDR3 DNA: TGTGCCAGCAAACCAGGACTAGCGGTGTTTGAGCAGTACTTC

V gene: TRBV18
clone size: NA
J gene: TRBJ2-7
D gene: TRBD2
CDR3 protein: CASTASGGPNEQYF
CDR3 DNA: TGTGCCAGCACCGCGTCGGGAGGGCCGAACGAGCAGTACTTC

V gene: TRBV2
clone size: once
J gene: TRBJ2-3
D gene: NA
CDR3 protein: CASGARRLEGGTDTQYF
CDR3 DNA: TGTGCCAGCGGGGCCAGGCGACTAGAGGGGGGCACAGATACGCAGTATTTT